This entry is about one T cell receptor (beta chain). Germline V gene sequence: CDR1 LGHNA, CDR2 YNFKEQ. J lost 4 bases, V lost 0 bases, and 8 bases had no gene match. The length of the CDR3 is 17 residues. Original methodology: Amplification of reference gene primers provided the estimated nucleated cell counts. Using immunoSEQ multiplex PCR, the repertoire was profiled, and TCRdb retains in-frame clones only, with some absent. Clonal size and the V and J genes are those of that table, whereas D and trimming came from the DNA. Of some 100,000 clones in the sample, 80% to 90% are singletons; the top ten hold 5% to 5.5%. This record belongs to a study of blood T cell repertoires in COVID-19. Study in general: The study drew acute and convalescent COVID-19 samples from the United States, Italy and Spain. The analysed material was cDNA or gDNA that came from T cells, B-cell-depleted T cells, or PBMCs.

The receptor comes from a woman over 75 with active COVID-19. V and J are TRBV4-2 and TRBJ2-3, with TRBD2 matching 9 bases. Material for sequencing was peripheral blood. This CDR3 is CASSQDVIAGVPDTQYF. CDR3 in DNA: TGTGCCAGCAGCCAAGATGTAATAGCGGGAGTTCCAGATACGCAGTATTTT.